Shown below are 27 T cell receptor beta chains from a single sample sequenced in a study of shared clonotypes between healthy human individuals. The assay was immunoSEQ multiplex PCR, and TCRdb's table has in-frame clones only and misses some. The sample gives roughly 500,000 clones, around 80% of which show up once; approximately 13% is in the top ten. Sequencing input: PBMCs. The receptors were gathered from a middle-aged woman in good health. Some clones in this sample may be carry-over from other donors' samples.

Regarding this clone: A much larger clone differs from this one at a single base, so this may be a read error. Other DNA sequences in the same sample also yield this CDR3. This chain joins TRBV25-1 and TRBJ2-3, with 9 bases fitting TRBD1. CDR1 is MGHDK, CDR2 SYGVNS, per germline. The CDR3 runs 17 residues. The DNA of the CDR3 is TGCGCCAGCAGTGAAATGGGGACAGGGACTCGCACAGATACGCAGTATTTT. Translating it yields CASSEMGTGTRTDTQYF.

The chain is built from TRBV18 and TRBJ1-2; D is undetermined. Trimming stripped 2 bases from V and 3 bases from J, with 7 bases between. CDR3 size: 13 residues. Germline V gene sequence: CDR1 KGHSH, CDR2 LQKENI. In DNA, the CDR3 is TGTGCCAGCTCACCAATGAATGACTATGGCTACACCTTC. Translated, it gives CASSPMNDYGYTF.

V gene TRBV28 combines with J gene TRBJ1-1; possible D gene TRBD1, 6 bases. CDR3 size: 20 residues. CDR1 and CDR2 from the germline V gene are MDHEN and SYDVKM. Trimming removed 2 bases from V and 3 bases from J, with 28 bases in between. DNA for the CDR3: TGTGCCAGCAGTTTAGCGAATAGGGGGGGGGTTACCATCCCGGACACTGAAGCTTTCTTT. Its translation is CASSLANRGGVTIPDTEAFF.

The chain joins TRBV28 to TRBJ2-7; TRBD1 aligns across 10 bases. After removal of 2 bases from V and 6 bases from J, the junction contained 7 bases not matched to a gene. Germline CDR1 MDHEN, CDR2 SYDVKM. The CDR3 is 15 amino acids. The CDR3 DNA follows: TGTGCCAGCAGTTTACGCGGGACAGGGGACCTCGAGCAGTACTTC. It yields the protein CASSLRGTGDLEQYF.

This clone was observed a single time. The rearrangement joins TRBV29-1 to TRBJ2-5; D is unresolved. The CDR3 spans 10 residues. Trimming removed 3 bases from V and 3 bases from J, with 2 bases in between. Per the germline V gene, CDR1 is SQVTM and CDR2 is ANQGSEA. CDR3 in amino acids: CSVDEETQYF. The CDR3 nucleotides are TGCAGCGTTGACGAAGAGACCCAGTACTTC. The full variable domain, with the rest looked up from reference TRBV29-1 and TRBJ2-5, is SAVISQKPSRDICQRGTSLTIQCQVDSQVTMMFWYRQQPGQSLTLIATANQGSEATYESGFVIDKFPISRPNLTFSTLTVSNMSPEDSSIYLCSVDEETQYFGPGTRLLVL.

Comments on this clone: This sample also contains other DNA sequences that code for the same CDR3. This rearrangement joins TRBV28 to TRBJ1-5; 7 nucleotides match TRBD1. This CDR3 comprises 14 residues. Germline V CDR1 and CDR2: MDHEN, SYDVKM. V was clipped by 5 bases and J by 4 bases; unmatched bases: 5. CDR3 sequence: CASSDPTGNQPQHF. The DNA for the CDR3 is TGTGCCAGCAGTGACCCGACAGGGAATCAGCCCCAGCATTTT.

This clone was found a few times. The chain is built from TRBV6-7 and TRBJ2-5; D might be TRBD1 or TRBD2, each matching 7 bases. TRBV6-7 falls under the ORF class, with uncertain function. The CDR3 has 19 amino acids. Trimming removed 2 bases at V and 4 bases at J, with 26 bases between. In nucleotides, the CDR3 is TGTGCCAGCAGTTACGCCAGGGGGGGGAGGGAGGACGGTCCAGAGACCCAGTACTTC. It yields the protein CASSYARGGREDGPETQYF.

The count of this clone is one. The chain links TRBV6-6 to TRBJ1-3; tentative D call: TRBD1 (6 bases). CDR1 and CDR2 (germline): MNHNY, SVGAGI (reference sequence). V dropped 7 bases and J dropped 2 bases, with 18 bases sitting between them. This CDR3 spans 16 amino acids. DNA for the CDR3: TGTGCCAGCACTACTAGGGGGGGACCTCCTGGAAACACCATATATTTT. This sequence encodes CASTTRGGPPGNTIYF.

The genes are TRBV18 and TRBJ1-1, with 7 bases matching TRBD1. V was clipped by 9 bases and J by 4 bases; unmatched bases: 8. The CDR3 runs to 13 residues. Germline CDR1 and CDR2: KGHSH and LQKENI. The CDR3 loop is CASITGEGTEAFF. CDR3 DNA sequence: TGTGCCAGTATTACAGGGGAGGGCACTGAAGCTTTCTTT.

CDR3 amino acids: CASSPAGRSSGEQFF. The CDR3 DNA reads as TGTGCCAGTAGTCCTGCCGGGAGATCATCCGGTGAGCAGTTCTTC. The chain couples TRBV19 to TRBJ2-1, with a possible D match to TRBD2 (6 bases). Germline CDR1 LNHDA, CDR2 SQIVND (reference sequence). The CDR3 totals 15 residues. With 5 bases removed from V and 9 bases from J, the gap between germline ends came to 20 bases.

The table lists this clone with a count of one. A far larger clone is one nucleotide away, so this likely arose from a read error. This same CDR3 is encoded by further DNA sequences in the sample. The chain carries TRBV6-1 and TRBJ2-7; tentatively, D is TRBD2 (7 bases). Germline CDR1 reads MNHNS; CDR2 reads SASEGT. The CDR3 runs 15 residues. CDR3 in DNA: TGTGCCAGCAGTCCTCGACGGGGGGCCTCCTACGAACAGTACTTC. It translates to CASSPRRGASYEQYF.

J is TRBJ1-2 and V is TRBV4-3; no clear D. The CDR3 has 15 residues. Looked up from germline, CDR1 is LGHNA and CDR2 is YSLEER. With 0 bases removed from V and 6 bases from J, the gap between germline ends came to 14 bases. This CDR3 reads CASSQDVSIMDGYTF. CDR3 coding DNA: TGCGCCAGCAGCCAAGATGTAAGCATTATGGATGGCTACACCTTC.

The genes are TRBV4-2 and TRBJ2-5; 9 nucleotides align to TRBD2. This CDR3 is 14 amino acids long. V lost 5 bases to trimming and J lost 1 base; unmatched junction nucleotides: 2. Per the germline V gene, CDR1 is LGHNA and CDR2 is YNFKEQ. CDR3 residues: CASSGSGSQETQYF. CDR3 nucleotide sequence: TGTGCCAGCAGCGGTAGCGGGAGCCAAGAGACCCAGTACTTC.

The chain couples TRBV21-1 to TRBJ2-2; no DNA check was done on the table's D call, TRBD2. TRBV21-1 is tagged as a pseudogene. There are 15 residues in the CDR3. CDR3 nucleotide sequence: TGTGCCAGCAGCAACGGGGGAAAGGGATCCGGGGAGCTGTTTTTT. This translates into CASSNGGKGSGELFF.

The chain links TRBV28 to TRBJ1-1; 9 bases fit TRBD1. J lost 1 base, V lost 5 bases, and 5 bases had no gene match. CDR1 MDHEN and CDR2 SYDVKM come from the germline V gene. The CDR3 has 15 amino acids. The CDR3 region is CASSNDRGSNTEAFF. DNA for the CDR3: TGTGCCAGCAGTAACGACAGGGGGTCGAACACTGAAGCTTTCTTT.

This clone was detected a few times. As DNA, the CDR3 is TGTGCCAGCAGCTTAACAGGGACGGTCGGACAGCCCCAGCATTTT. This gives the protein CASSLTGTVGQPQHF. This chain joins TRBV9 and TRBJ1-5; TRBD1 might be the D (6 bases). This CDR3 is built from 15 residues. Germline V CDR1 and CDR2: SGDLS, YYNGEE. Deletions cut 4 bases from V and 7 bases from J, with 18 bases between.

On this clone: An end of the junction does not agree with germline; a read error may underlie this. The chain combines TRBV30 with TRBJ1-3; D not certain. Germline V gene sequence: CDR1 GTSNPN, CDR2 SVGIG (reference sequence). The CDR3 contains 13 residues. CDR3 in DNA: TGTGCCCGGAGTGCCCTAATAAGAAACACCATATATTTT. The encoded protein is CARSALIRNTIYF.

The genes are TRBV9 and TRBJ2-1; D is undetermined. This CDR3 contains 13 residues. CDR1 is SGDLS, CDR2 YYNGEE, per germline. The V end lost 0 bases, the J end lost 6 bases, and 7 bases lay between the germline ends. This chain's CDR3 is CASSVAPSNEQFF. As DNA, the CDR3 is TGTGCCAGCAGCGTAGCCCCCAGCAATGAGCAGTTCTTC.

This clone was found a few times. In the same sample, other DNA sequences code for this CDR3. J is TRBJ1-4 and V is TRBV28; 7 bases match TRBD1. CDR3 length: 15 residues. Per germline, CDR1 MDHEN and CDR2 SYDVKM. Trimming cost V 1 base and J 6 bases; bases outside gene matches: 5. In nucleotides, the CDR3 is TGTGCCAGCAGTTTATCGGTCAGGGGGTATGAAAAACTGTTTTTT. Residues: CASSLSVRGYEKLFF.

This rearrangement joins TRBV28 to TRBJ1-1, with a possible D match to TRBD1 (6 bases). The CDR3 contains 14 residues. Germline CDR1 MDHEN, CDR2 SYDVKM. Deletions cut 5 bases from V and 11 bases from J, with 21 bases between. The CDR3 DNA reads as TGTGCCAGCAGTCGGTCCGGACAGCTGGGATCGGCTTTCTTT. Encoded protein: CASSRSGQLGSAFF.

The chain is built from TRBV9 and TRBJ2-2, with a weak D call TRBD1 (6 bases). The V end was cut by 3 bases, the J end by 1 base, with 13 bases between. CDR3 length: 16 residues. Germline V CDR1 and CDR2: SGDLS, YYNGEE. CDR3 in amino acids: CASSELRGLNTGELFF. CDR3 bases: TGTGCCAGCAGCGAACTCAGGGGCCTGAACACCGGGGAGCTGTTTTTT.

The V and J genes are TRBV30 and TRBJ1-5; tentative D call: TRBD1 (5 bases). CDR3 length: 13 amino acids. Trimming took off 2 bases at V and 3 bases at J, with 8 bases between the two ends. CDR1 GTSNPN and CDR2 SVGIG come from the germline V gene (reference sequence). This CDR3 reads CAWSQGPNQPQHF. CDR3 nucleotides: TGTGCCTGGAGTCAGGGCCCCAATCAGCCCCAGCATTTT.

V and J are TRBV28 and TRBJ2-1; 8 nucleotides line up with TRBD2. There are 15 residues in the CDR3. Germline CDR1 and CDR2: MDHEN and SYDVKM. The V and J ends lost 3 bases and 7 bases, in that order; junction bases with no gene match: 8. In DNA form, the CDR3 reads TGTGCCAGCAGTTTGTCCGCGGGAGGATGGAATGAGCAGTTCTTC. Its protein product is CASSLSAGGWNEQFF.

Written as DNA, the CDR3 is TGTGCCAGCAGCCCCTTCCGGGGACTCAGCTCTGGAAACACCATATATTTT. It translates to CASSPFRGLSSGNTIYF. V and J are TRBV11-2 and TRBJ1-3; D is possibly TRBD1 (5 bases). The V and J ends lost 5 bases and 0 bases respectively, with 17 bases between them. The CDR3 length is 17 residues. Looked up from germline, CDR1 is SGHAT and CDR2 is FQNNGV.

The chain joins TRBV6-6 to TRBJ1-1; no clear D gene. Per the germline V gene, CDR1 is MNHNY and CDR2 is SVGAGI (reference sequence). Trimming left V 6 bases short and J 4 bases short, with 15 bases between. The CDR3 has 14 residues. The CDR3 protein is CASRTPNRGTEAFF. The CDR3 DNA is TGTGCCAGCAGGACCCCCAACAGAGGCACTGAAGCTTTCTTT.

The CDR3 is CAWNAEGTYEQYF. DNA of the CDR3: TGTGCCTGGAACGCGGAGGGGACCTACGAGCAGTACTTC. The genes are TRBV30 and TRBJ2-7, with a tentative D call TRBD2 (6 bases). The CDR3 covers 13 residues. V lost 4 bases and J 2 bases, leaving 12 bases between the germline ends. The germline gives CDR1 GTSNPN, CDR2 SVGIG (reference sequence).

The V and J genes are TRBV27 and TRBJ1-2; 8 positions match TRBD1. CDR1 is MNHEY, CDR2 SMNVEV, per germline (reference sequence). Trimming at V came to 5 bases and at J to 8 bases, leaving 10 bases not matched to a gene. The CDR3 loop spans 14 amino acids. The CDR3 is CASSPGQGISGYTF. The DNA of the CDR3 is TGTGCCAGCAGTCCCGGACAGGGTATTTCGGGCTACACCTTC.